What follows are 14 T cell receptor beta chains derived from one specimen sequenced in a study of beta chain features in type 1 diabetes. Since all of the isolated RNA was reverse transcribed, expressed TCRB transcripts were what got sequenced. Assay used: immunoSEQ multiplex PCR; TCRdb lists only in-frame clones, some missing. The data show about 360,000 clones, around 13% seen once. Material for sequencing was naive CD4+ T cells from blood. The receptors were gathered from a man younger than 35 in good health.

With respect to this clone: The same CDR3 can be traced to other DNA sequences in this sample. The chain couples TRBV28 to TRBJ2-7; the match to TRBD2 covers 9 bases. V was clipped by 0 bases and J by 2 bases; unmatched bases: 2. Germline loops: CDR1 MDHEN, CDR2 SYDVKM. The CDR3 has 15 amino acids. The CDR3, as DNA: TGTGCCAGCAGTTTATGGGCTAGCGGGGCCTACGAGCAGTACTTC. This codes for CASSLWASGAYEQYF.

The table lists this clone with a few counts. This rearrangement joins TRBV18 to TRBJ1-6; 11 nucleotides match TRBD1. This CDR3 is 14 amino acids long. Per germline, CDR1 KGHSH and CDR2 LQKENI. J gave up 9 bases and V 5 bases, and 3 bases lay outside the gene matches. The CDR3 sequence is CASSYGTGGSPLHF. The CDR3 nucleotides are TGTGCCAGCTCATACGGGACAGGGGGTTCACCCCTCCACTTT.

The chain has TRBV19 and TRBJ2-1, with 7 nucleotides matching TRBD1. The CDR3 contains 14 residues. Trimming at V came to 4 bases and at J to 7 bases, leaving 7 bases not matched to a gene. Germline values: CDR1 LNHDA, CDR2 SQIVND (reference sequence). In DNA, the CDR3 is TGTGCCAGTAGTAACAGGGGAGTCAGTAATGAGCAGTTCTTC. Its protein is CASSNRGVSNEQFF.

The chain has TRBV19 and TRBJ2-1, with 10 nucleotides matching TRBD2. The J segment lost 7 bases and the V segment lost 5 bases, leaving 8 bases of the junction unmatched. This CDR3 comprises 15 residues. In germline, CDR1 is LNHDA, CDR2 SQIVND (reference sequence). This chain's CDR3 is CASSSQTSGPNEQFF. The CDR3 bases are TGTGCCAGTAGTTCCCAGACTAGCGGGCCTAATGAGCAGTTCTTC.

V usage is TRBV7-9 and J usage is TRBJ2-7; D may be TRBD1 (6 bases). The CDR3 runs 14 residues. V lost 3 bases and J lost 2, with 11 bases in between. Germline V gene data show CDR1 as SEHNR and CDR2 as FQNEAQ (reference sequence). The DNA of the CDR3 is TGTGCCAGCAGCTTCTACAGGGCCCCCTACGAGCAGTACTTC. This gives the protein CASSFYRAPYEQYF.

The V gene is TRBV28, the J gene TRBJ2-3, with 7 bases that match TRBD2. Looked up from germline, CDR1 is MDHEN and CDR2 is SYDVKM. The CDR3 extends over 14 amino acids. Trimming took 9 bases from V and 7 from J; bases not matched to a gene: 13. The CDR3 here is CASTPGLQPYTQYF. In nucleotides, the CDR3 is TGTGCCAGTACCCCGGGACTACAACCTTATACGCAGTATTTT.

This clone was seen more than once but under ten times. The chain has TRBV15 and TRBJ2-7; 7 nucleotides match TRBD1. The CDR3 has 20 residues. The germline V gene has CDR1 LNHNV and CDR2 YYDKDF (reference sequence). With V trimmed by 2 bases and J by 4 bases, 23 bases remained unmatched. The chain's CDR3 is CATSRIINRGLGPRAYEQYF. CDR3 DNA: TGTGCCACCAGCAGAATAATAAACAGGGGCCTGGGCCCCAGGGCGTACGAGCAGTACTTC. Full variable domain (remainder filled in from reference TRBV15 and TRBJ2-7): DAMVIQNPRYQVTQFGKPVTLSCSQTLNHNVMYWYQQKSSQAPKLLFHYYDKDFNNEADTPDNFQSRRPNTSFCFLDIRSPGLGDTAMYLCATSRIINRGLGPRAYEQYFGPGTRLTVT.

V gene TRBV25-1 combines with J gene TRBJ2-2, with TRBD1 identical over 11 bases. Trimming at V came to 3 bases and at J to 3 bases, leaving 0 bases not matched to a gene. The germline V gene encodes CDR1 MGHDK and CDR2 SYGVNS. The CDR3 contains 15 residues. This chain's CDR3 is CASSEGQGDTGELFF. The DNA for the CDR3 is TGTGCCAGCAGTGAGGGACAGGGGGACACCGGGGAGCTGTTTTTT. The full variable domain, completed using reference TRBV25-1 and TRBJ2-2, is EADIYQTPRYLVIGTGKKITLECSQTMGHDKMYWYQQDPGMELHLIHYSYGVNSTEKGDLSSESTVSRIRTEHFPLTLESARPSHTSQYLCASSEGQGDTGELFFGEGSRLTVL.

This clone has just a few counts. The V call is TRBV28, the J call TRBJ2-2; TRBD1 agrees at 10 bases. V lost 7 bases to trimming and J lost 4 bases; unmatched junction nucleotides: 9. Germline lookup yields CDR1 MDHEN and CDR2 SYDVKM. The CDR3 contains 16 residues. CDR3 sequence: CASIQGGQGSTGELFF. Here the CDR3 DNA reads TGTGCCAGCATCCAAGGGGGACAGGGGTCCACCGGGGAGCTGTTTTTT. Together with reference TRBV28 and TRBJ2-2, the CDR3 gives the full variable domain: DVKVTQSSRYLVKRTGEKVFLECVQDMDHENMFWYRQDPGLGLRLIYFSYDVKMKEKGDIPEGYSVSREKKERFSLILESASTNQTSMYLCASIQGGQGSTGELFFGEGSRLTVL.

The chain is built from TRBV7-2 and TRBJ2-1; tentatively, D is TRBD2 (7 bases). This CDR3 spans 13 amino acids. V was shortened by 5 bases and J by 9 bases, with 14 bases between the two germline ends. CDR1 is SGHTA and CDR2 is FQGNSA in the germline V gene. CDR3 loop: CASSILGGLEQFF. The CDR3 DNA reads as TGTGCCAGCAGCATCCTGGGGGGGCTTGAGCAGTTCTTC.

This clone was counted only a few times. This chain uses TRBV9 with TRBJ2-2; 7 bases map to TRBD1. Trimming took 3 bases from V and 8 from J; bases not matched to a gene: 10. The CDR3 runs 15 residues. Germline V CDR1 and CDR2: SGDLS, YYNGEE. CDR3 bases: TGTGCCAGCAGCGAGAGACAGGGCTGGAGGGGGGAGCTGTTTTTT. Translating gives CASSERQGWRGELFF.

V and J are TRBV25-1 and TRBJ1-2; D not certain. The V and J ends lost 3 bases and 5 bases respectively, with 4 bases between them. CDR3 length equals 11 residues. The germline V gene has CDR1 MGHDK and CDR2 SYGVNS. As DNA, the CDR3 is TGTGCCAGCAGTGACGGTTATGGCTACACCTTC. It codes for CASSDGYGYTF.

In this sample, this clone turned up a few times. The rearrangement links TRBV2 to TRBJ2-2, with a weak D call TRBD1 (6 bases). Germline V gene sequence: CDR1 SNHLY, CDR2 FYNNEI. The CDR3 is 15 amino acids. Trimming shortened V by 4 bases and J by 4 bases, and 13 bases separated the two germline ends. The CDR3 coding sequence is TGTGCCAGCAGTGGTAACAGGGATGGCACCGGGGAGCTGTTTTTT. It yields the protein CASSGNRDGTGELFF.

This clone occurred a few times. V gene TRBV14 combines with J gene TRBJ2-5, with 8 bases that match TRBD2. Germline CDR1 reads SGHDN; CDR2 reads FVKESK. The V segment lost 0 bases and the J segment 4 bases; nucleotides outside the gene matches: 4. This CDR3 is built from 15 residues. The chain's CDR3 is CASSQERGVRETQYF. In DNA form, the CDR3 reads TGTGCCAGCAGCCAAGAGCGGGGGGTGCGAGAGACCCAGTACTTC.